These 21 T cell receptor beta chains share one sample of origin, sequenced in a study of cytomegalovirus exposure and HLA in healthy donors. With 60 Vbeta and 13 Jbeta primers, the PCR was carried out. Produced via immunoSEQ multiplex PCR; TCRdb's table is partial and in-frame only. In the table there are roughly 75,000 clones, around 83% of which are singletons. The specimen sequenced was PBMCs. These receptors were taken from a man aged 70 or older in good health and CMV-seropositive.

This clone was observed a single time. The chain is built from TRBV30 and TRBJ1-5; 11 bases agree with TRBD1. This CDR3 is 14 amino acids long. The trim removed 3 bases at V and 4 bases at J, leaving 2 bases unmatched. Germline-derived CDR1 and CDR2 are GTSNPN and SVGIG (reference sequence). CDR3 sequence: CAWSGQGANQPQHF. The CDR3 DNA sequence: TGTGCCTGGAGCGGACAGGGGGCGAATCAGCCCCAGCATTTT.

The CDR3 loop reads CAGGVRANTGELFF. The CDR3 DNA follows: TGTGCCGGCGGTGTGCGGGCGAACACCGGGGAGCTGTTTTTT. The V gene is TRBV28, the J gene TRBJ2-2; a weak D match, TRBD2 (5 bases). The CDR3 runs 14 residues. The germline V gene encodes CDR1 MDHEN and CDR2 SYDVKM. Between the trimmed V and J ends, which lost 11 bases and 0 bases, there was a span of 13 bases.

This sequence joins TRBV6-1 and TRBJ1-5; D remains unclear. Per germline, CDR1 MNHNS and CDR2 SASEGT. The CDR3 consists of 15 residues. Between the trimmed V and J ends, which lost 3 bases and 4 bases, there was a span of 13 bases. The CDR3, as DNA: TGTGCCAGCAGTGACGACCCGGGGAGGAATCAGCCCCAGCATTTT. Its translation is CASSDDPGRNQPQHF.

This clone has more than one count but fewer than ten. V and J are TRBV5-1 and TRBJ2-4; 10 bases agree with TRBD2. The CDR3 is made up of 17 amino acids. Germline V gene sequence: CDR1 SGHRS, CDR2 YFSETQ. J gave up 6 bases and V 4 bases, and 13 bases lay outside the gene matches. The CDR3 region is CASSATSGTGGANIQYF. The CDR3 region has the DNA TGCGCCAGCAGCGCAACTAGCGGGACAGGAGGTGCAAACATTCAGTACTTC. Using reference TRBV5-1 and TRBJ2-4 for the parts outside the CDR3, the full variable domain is KAGVTQTPRYLIKTRGQQVTLSCSPISGHRSVSWYQQTPGQGLQFLFEYFSETQRNKGNFPGRFSGRQFSNSRSEMNVSTLELGDSALYLCASSATSGTGGANIQYFGAGTRLSVL.

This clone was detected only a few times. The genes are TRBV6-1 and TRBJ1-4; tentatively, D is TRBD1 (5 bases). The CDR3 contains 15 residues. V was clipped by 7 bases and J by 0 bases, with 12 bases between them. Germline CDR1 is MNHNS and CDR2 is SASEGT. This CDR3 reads CASTRQIATNEKLFF. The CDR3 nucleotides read TGTGCCAGCACGAGACAGATAGCAACTAATGAAAAACTGTTTTTT.

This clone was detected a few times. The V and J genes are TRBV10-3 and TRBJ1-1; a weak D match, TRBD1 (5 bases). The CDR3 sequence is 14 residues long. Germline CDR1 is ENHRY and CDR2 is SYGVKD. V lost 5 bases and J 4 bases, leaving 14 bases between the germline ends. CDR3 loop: CAISSGRAVTEAFF. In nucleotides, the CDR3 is TGTGCCATCAGTTCGGGCAGGGCGGTCACTGAAGCTTTCTTT.

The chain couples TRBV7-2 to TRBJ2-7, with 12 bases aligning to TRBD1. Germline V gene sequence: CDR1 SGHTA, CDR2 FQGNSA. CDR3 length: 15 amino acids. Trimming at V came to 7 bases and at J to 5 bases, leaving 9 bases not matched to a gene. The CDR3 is CASNLPGTGGHEQYF. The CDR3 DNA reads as TGTGCCAGCAACCTCCCCGGGACAGGGGGCCACGAGCAGTACTTC.

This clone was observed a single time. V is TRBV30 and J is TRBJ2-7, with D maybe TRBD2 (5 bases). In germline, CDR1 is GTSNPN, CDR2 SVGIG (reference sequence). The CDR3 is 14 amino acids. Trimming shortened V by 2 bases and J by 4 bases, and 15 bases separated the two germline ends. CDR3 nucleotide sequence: TGTGCCTGGAGTCGTGTGGGAGTTACATACGAGCAGTACGTC. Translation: CAWSRVGVTYEQYV.

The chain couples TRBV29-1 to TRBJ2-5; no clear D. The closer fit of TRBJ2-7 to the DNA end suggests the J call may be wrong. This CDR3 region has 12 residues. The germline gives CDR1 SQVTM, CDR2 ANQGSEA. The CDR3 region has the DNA TGCAGCGTTGATACTGGTGCCTACGAGCAGTACTTC. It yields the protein CSVDTGAYEQYF.

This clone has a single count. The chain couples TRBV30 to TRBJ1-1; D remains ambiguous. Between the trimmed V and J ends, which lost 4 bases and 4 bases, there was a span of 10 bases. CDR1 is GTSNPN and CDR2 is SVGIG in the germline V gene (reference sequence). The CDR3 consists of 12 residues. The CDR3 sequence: CAWKKWSTEAFF. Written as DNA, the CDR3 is TGTGCCTGGAAGAAATGGAGCACTGAAGCTTTCTTT. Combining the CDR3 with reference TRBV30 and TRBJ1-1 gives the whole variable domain SQTIHQWPATLVQPVGSPLSLECTVEGTSNPNLYWYRQAAGRGLQLLFYSVGIGQISSEVPQNLSASRPQDRQFILSSKKLLLSDSGFYLCAWKKWSTEAFFGQGTRLTVV.

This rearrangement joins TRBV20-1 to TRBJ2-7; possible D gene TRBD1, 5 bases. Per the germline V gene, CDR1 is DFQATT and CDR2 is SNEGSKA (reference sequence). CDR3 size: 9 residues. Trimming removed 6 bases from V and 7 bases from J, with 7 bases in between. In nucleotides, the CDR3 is TGCAGTGCACGGACAGAGCAGTACTTC. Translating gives CSARTEQYF.

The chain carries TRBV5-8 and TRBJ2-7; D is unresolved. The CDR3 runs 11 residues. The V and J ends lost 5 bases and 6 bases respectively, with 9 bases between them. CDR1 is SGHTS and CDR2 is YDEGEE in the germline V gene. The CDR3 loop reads CASRRAGEQYF. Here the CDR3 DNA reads TGTGCCAGCAGGCGCGCCGGCGAGCAGTACTTC.

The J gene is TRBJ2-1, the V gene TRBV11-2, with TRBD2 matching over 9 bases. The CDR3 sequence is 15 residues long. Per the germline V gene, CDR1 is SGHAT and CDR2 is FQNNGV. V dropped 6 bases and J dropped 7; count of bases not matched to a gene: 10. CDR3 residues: CASRRLAGRGNEQFF. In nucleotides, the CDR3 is TGTGCCAGCAGGCGTCTAGCGGGGCGGGGAAATGAGCAGTTCTTC.

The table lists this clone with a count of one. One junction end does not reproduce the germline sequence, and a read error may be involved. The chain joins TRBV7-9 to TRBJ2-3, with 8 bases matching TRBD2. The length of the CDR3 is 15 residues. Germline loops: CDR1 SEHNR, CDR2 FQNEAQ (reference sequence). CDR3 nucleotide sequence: TGTGCCGGCAGCTTTATGGCTAGCGGGTCAGATACGCAGTATTTT. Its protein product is CAGSFMASGSDTQYF.

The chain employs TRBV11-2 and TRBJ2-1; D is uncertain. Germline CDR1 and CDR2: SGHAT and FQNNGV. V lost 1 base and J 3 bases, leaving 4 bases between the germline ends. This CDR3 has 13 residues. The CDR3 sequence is CASSLGHYNEQFF. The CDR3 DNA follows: TGTGCCAGCAGCTTAGGGCACTACAATGAGCAGTTCTTC.

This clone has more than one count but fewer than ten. The DNA for the CDR3 is TGCGCCAGCAGCTTGGGCGGACAGAACACTGAAGCTTTCTTT. This gives the protein CASSLGGQNTEAFF. The J gene is TRBJ1-1, the V gene TRBV5-1, with TRBD1 as a possible D gene (5 bases). The V gene lost 0 bases and the J gene lost 1 base, with 7 bases spanning the gap. The CDR3 sequence is 14 residues long. Germline CDR1 and CDR2: SGHRS and YFSETQ.

CDR3 sequence: CVRSFGGTYEQYF. The CDR3, as DNA: TGTGTCAGAAGCTTCGGGGGAACCTACGAGCAGTACTTC. The chain employs TRBV7-5 and TRBJ2-7; TRBD2, the D gene given by the table, was not confirmed from the DNA. TRBV7-5 is flagged as a pseudogene. The CDR3 runs to 13 residues.

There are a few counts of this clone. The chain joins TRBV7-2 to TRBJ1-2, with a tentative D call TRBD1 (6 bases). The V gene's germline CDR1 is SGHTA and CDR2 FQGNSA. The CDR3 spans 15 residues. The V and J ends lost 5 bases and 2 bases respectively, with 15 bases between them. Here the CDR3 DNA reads TGTGCCAGCAGCGCGGGGGGGAGGGGGAACTATGGCTACACCTTC. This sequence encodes CASSAGGRGNYGYTF.

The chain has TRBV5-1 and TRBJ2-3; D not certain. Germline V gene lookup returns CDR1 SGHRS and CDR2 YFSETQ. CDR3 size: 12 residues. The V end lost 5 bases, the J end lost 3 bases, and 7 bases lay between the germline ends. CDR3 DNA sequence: TGCGCCAGCAGTCAAACTACAGATACGCAGTATTTT. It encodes CASSQTTDTQYF.

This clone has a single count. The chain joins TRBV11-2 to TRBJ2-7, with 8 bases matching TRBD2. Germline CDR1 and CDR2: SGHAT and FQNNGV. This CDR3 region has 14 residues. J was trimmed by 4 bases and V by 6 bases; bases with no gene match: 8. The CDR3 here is CASSFGGGQYEQYF. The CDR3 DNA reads TGTGCCAGCAGTTTCGGCGGGGGGCAGTACGAGCAGTACTTC.

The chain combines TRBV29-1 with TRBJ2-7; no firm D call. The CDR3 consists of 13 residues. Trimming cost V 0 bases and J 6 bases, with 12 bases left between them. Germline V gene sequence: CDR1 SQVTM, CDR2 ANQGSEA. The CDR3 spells CSVEDRPSREQYF. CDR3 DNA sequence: TGCAGCGTTGAAGATAGGCCTAGTCGCGAGCAGTACTTC.